This passage covers 27 T cell receptor beta chains from one sample sequenced in a study of beta chain features in type 1 diabetes. Isolated RNA was reverse transcribed in full, so expressed TCRB transcripts were sequenced. TCRdb's copy holds only in-frame clones and misses some; the assay was immunoSEQ multiplex PCR. This repertoire shows hundreds of thousands of clones, around 15% found once; its top ten account for approximately 0.022%. These TCRs' antigens remain unknown. Points from the study as a whole: Shortening of TCRB CDR3s, moderate but significant, appeared in all four CD4+ subsets of Type 1 diabetes patients.

The specimen sequenced was naive CD4+ T cells from blood. The receptors were gathered from a man aged 18-30 years with type 1 diabetes.

The gene calls are TRBV6-4 and TRBJ2-3, with no clear D. Germline values: CDR1 MRHNA, CDR2 SNTAGT. This CDR3 is built from 14 residues. V dropped 3 bases and J dropped 2 bases, with 9 bases sitting between them. CDR3 nucleotide sequence: TGTGCCAGCAGTGAGCAAGAGAACACAGATACGCAGTATTTT. Encoded protein: CASSEQENTDTQYF.

This clone occurred a few times. The chain combines TRBV7-8 with TRBJ1-1; D not resolved. Deletions cut 2 bases from V and 3 bases from J, with 7 bases between. The CDR3 loop spans 13 amino acids. Germline V gives CDR1 SGHVS, CDR2 FQNEAQ. The CDR3 is CASSLRGYTEAFF. The CDR3 DNA is TGTGCCAGCAGCTTACGGGGTTACACTGAAGCTTTCTTT.

In its sample, this clone was seen a few times. The V and J genes are TRBV19 and TRBJ1-5; D not resolved. Germline V gene sequence: CDR1 LNHDA, CDR2 SQIVND (reference sequence). This CDR3 region has 13 residues. V shed 7 bases and J shed 1 base, with 8 bases lying between them. The CDR3 here is CASIQGSNQPQHF. The CDR3 DNA sequence: TGTGCCAGTATCCAAGGAAGCAATCAGCCCCAGCATTTT.

This rearrangement joins TRBV30 to TRBJ2-2, with 9 nucleotides matching TRBD2. Germline lookup yields CDR1 GTSNPN and CDR2 SVGIG (reference sequence). The CDR3 is made up of 15 amino acids. V trimming: 4 bases; J trimming: 4 bases; junction bases outside the gene matches: 7. CDR3 residues: CAWTLAGQPTGELFF. In DNA form, the CDR3 reads TGTGCCTGGACCCTAGCGGGGCAGCCCACCGGGGAGCTGTTTTTT.

This clone has more than one count but fewer than ten. CDR3 DNA sequence: TGCGCCAGCAGCCAAGTGGCGCGGGGGGTCCCATCTTCGCAAGAGACCCAGTACTTC. Translation gives CASSQVARGVPSSQETQYF. The chain is built from TRBV4-1 and TRBJ2-5, with 8 bases fitting TRBD2. Germline V gene data show CDR1 as MGHRA and CDR2 as YSYEKL. Unmatched junction bases numbered 15, after V lost 1 base and J lost 2 bases. The CDR3 totals 19 residues.

The V and J genes are TRBV30 and TRBJ1-4; no firm D call. The CDR3 extends over 13 amino acids. With 0 bases removed from V and 8 bases from J, the gap between germline ends came to 10 bases. In germline, CDR1 is GTSNPN, CDR2 SVGIG (reference sequence). The CDR3 here is CAWSVQPGEKLFF. In DNA form, the CDR3 reads TGTGCCTGGAGTGTACAACCGGGGGAAAAACTGTTTTTT.

This clone was seen a handful of times. V gene TRBV6-6 combines with J gene TRBJ1-1, with 7 bases matching TRBD1. Germline V gene lookup returns CDR1 MNHNY and CDR2 SVGAGI (reference sequence). After removal of 5 bases from V and 4 bases from J, the junction contained 4 bases not matched to a gene. CDR3 length equals 13 residues. The DNA of the CDR3 is TGTGCCAGCAGTGGGGACAGAAGCACTGAAGCTTTCTTT. Translation gives CASSGDRSTEAFF.

The chain has TRBV19 and TRBJ1-5; D gene uncertain. The length of the CDR3 is 15 residues. Deletions cut 1 base from V and 1 base from J, with 8 bases between. Germline V gives CDR1 LNHDA, CDR2 SQIVND (reference sequence). The DNA for the CDR3 is TGTGCCAGTAGTATAGTCCAGTACAGCAATCAGCCCCAGCATTTT. This codes for CASSIVQYSNQPQHF.

This chain connects TRBV6-1 to TRBJ2-1; 9 bases are a match to TRBD1. This CDR3 has 15 residues. CDR1 is MNHNS and CDR2 is SASEGT in the germline V gene. The ends lost 8 bases at V and 4 bases at J; junction bases unmatched: 9. CDR3 bases: TGTGCCAGCCGGGGAGGGACAGGGCAATACAATGAGCAGTTCTTC. It encodes CASRGGTGQYNEQFF.

The V call is TRBV9, the J call TRBJ1-3, with D maybe TRBD1 (6 bases). The V gene lost 2 bases and the J gene lost 0 bases, with 9 bases spanning the gap. CDR3 length: 15 residues. From germline, CDR1 is SGDLS and CDR2 YYNGEE. CDR3 coding DNA: TGTGCCAGCAGCGTCGGGGGGCCCTCTGGAAACACCATATATTTT. Its protein is CASSVGGPSGNTIYF.

CDR3 nucleotide sequence: TGTGCCAGCAGTGAGCTGCGGGCAGGGGGCAATCAGCCCCAGCATTTT. Amino acid sequence: CASSELRAGGNQPQHF. This chain links TRBV2 with TRBJ1-5; TRBD1 is a possible D gene (6 bases). Germline CDR1 and CDR2: SNHLY and FYNNEI. CDR3 length equals 16 residues. V was shortened by 3 bases and J by 2 bases, with 14 bases between the two germline ends.

This clone was detected a few times. Other DNA sequences from this sample encode an identical CDR3 as well. CDR3 loop: CASSPGTAQETQYF. CDR3 nucleotide sequence: TGTGCCAGCTCACCTGGGACCGCCCAGGAGACCCAGTACTTC. This sequence joins TRBV18 and TRBJ2-5, with D perhaps being TRBD1 or TRBD2 (5 bases each). Germline loops: CDR1 KGHSH, CDR2 LQKENI. V was cut by 3 bases and J by 5 bases, with 13 bases left in between. The CDR3 length is 14 residues.

This clone was seen a handful of times. V gene TRBV28 combines with J gene TRBJ1-5; D is uncertain. Trimming cost V 2 bases and J 5 bases, with 10 bases left between them. CDR3 length equals 14 residues. CDR1 is MDHEN, CDR2 SYDVKM, per germline. Written as DNA, the CDR3 is TGTGCCAGCAGTTTAGGACGGAGAGATCAGCCCCAGCATTTT. Protein product: CASSLGRRDQPQHF.

The J gene is TRBJ2-3, the V gene TRBV19; D is possibly TRBD2 (7 bases). Per the germline V gene, CDR1 is LNHDA and CDR2 is SQIVND (reference sequence). The CDR3 is made up of 14 amino acids. The CDR3 DNA follows: TGTGCTAGTGGACTCGCGGGGGCTGGGGATACGCAGTATTTT. Protein: CASGLAGAGDTQYF.

The V and J genes are TRBV5-1 and TRBJ2-5, with D possibly matching TRBD2 (5 bases). The CDR3 is 12 amino acids. CDR1 is SGHRS and CDR2 is YFSETQ in the germline V gene. The V gene lost 3 bases and the J gene lost 5 bases, with 8 bases spanning the gap. The CDR3, as DNA: TGCGCCAGCAGCTCGGGGATGGAGACCCAGTACTTC. It encodes CASSSGMETQYF. Variable domain in full (rest from reference TRBV5-1 and TRBJ2-5): KAGVTQTPRYLIKTRGQQVTLSCSPISGHRSVSWYQQTPGQGLQFLFEYFSETQRNKGNFPGRFSGRQFSNSRSEMNVSTLELGDSALYLCASSSGMETQYFGPGTRLLVL.

This clone has more than one count but fewer than ten. This chain connects TRBV30 to TRBJ1-1; TRBD1 aligns across 8 bases. The CDR3 consists of 14 residues. The V gene's germline CDR1 is GTSNPN and CDR2 SVGIG (reference sequence). The V gene end was trimmed by 5 bases and the J gene end by 3 bases; junction bases not matched to a gene: 8. CDR3 sequence: CAWDSTGADTEAFF. CDR3 DNA sequence: TGTGCCTGGGATTCGACAGGGGCGGACACTGAAGCTTTCTTT.

This clone was found a few times. The V call is TRBV5-6, the J call TRBJ2-7; D possibly uses TRBD1 or TRBD2 (5 bases each). V dropped 4 bases and J dropped 2 bases, with 10 bases sitting between them. The CDR3 has 13 residues. Looked up from germline, CDR1 is SGHDT and CDR2 is YYEEEE. The CDR3 DNA sequence: TGTGCCAGCAGCCCCCCGGGGCCCTACGAGCAGTACTTC. As protein: CASSPPGPYEQYF.

This chain's CDR3 is CSVASGIASGNTIYF. The CDR3 DNA sequence: TGCAGCGTTGCTTCAGGGATAGCATCTGGAAACACCATATATTTT. The chain carries TRBV29-1 and TRBJ1-3; D possibly corresponds to TRBD1 (5 bases). This CDR3 spans 15 amino acids. Germline V gene data show CDR1 as SQVTM and CDR2 as ANQGSEA. Trimming took off 4 bases at V and 1 base at J, with 14 bases between the two ends.

This clone occurred a few times. The chain joins TRBV4-2 to TRBJ1-1, with TRBD1 matching over 10 bases. V shed 2 bases and J 5 bases; nucleotides not matched to a gene: 5. This CDR3 spans 15 amino acids. Germline CDR1 reads LGHNA; CDR2 reads YNFKEQ. This CDR3 reads CASSQPDRGRTEAFF. The CDR3 region has the DNA TGTGCCAGCAGCCAACCGGACAGGGGGAGGACTGAAGCTTTCTTT.

The gene calls are TRBV10-2 and TRBJ2-5; 9 nucleotides line up with TRBD1. V was clipped by 6 bases and J by 4 bases; unmatched bases: 9. This CDR3 region has 15 residues. The germline V gene has CDR1 WSHSY and CDR2 SAAADI. The CDR3 DNA sequence: TGCGCCAGCAGAAGGGACAGGGAGATTGTAGAGACCCAGTACTTC. It translates to CASRRDREIVETQYF.

This clone has more than one count but fewer than ten. The V call is TRBV27, the J call TRBJ2-3; no clear D. Trimming stripped 8 bases from V and 6 bases from J, with 9 bases between. The CDR3 has 11 residues. Germline V gene lookup returns CDR1 MNHEY and CDR2 SMNVEV (reference sequence). Here the CDR3 DNA reads TGTGCCAGCTGGAGTGTGGATACGCAGTATTTT. Its protein product is CASWSVDTQYF.

This clone was observed a handful of times. V and J are TRBV4-1 and TRBJ2-5; 8 positions agree with TRBD2. Germline values: CDR1 MGHRA, CDR2 YSYEKL. V was pared by 6 bases and J by 1 base, with 1 base of the junction left unmatched. The CDR3 loop spans 13 amino acids. The CDR3: CASSTSGQETQYF. The CDR3, as DNA: TGCGCCAGCAGTACTAGCGGCCAAGAGACCCAGTACTTC.

This chain links TRBV2 with TRBJ2-5; D is ambiguous. Germline CDR1 reads SNHLY; CDR2 reads FYNNEI. The germline V and J ends were trimmed by 7 bases and 2 bases, with 14 bases remaining between them. The CDR3 runs to 14 residues. CDR3 DNA: TGTGCCAGCATTGTGTCGCCTGTTCAAGAGACCCAGTACTTC. As protein: CASIVSPVQETQYF.

This chain joins TRBV30 and TRBJ2-5; D not certain. This CDR3 comprises 12 residues. Germline values: CDR1 GTSNPN, CDR2 SVGIG (reference sequence). The ends were cut back, 3 bases at V and 5 bases at J, with 10 bases in the middle. CDR3 residues: CAWSMFGETQYF. CDR3 bases: TGTGCCTGGAGCATGTTCGGGGAGACCCAGTACTTC.

The chain recombines TRBV7-8 with TRBJ1-1; D call uncertain. The CDR3 consists of 14 residues. Trimming pared 3 bases from V and 2 bases from J, leaving 10 bases between. CDR1 SGHVS and CDR2 FQNEAQ come from the germline V gene. CDR3 protein: CASSLGRVNTEAFF. CDR3 DNA sequence: TGTGCCAGCAGCTTGGGGAGGGTAAACACTGAAGCTTTCTTT.

CDR3 sequence reads: CASKDGSYNSPLHF. CDR3 coding DNA: TGTGCCAGCAAGGACGGGTCCTATAATTCACCCCTCCACTTT. The V gene is TRBV19, the J gene TRBJ1-6; D is unresolved. The CDR3 consists of 14 residues. Germline CDR1 is LNHDA and CDR2 is SQIVND (reference sequence). V lost 9 bases to trimming and J lost 1 base, with 10 bases between them.

The gene calls are TRBV19 and TRBJ1-1; TRBD1 aligns across 10 bases. This CDR3 comprises 19 residues. The germline gives CDR1 LNHDA, CDR2 SQIVND (reference sequence). The junction had 16 bases not matched to a gene; V was cut back by 5 bases and J by 1 base. CDR3 in amino acids: CASSVSPGQGRRSNTEAFF. As DNA, the CDR3 is TGTGCCAGTAGTGTTTCTCCGGGACAGGGGAGACGGTCGAACACTGAAGCTTTCTTT.